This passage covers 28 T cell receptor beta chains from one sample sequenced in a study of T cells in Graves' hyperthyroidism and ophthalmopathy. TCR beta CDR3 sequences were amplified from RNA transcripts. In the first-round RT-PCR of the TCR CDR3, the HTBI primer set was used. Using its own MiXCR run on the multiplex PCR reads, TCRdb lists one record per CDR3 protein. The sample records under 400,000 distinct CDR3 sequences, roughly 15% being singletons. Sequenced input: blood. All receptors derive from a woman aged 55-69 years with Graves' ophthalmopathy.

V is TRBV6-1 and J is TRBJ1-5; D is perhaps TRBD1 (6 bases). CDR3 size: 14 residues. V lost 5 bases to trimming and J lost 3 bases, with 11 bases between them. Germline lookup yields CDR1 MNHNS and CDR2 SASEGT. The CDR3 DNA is TGTGCCAGCAGTAGGACAGCTCTCAATCAGCCCCAGCATTTT. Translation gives CASSRTALNQPQHF.

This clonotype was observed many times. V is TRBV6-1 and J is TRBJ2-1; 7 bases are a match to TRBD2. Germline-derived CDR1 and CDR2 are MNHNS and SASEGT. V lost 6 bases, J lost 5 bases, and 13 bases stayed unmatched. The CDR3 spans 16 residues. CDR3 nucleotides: TGTGCCAGCAGCCAGTTTCGGAGCGGGAAGAACAATGAGCAGTTCTTC. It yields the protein CASSQFRSGKNNEQFF.

The CDR3 nucleotides are TGTGCCACCCGAGGGGAGGATACGAACACCGGGGAGCTGTTTTTT. Its translation: CATRGEDTNTGELFF. This chain joins TRBV24-1 and TRBJ2-2; D is possibly TRBD2 (6 bases). The CDR3 spans 15 residues. The germline CDR1 and CDR2 sequences are KGHDR and SFDVKD. Trimming stripped 9 bases from V and 0 bases from J, with 13 bases between.

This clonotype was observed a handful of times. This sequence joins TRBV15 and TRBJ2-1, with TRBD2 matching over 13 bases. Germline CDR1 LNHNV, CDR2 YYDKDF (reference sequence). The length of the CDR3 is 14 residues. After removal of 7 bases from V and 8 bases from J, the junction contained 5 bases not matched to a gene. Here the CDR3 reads CATTRLAGGHEQFF. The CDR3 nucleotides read TGTGCCACCACCCGACTAGCGGGAGGTCATGAGCAGTTCTTC. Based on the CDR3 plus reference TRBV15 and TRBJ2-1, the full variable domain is DAMVIQNPRYQVTQFGKPVTLSCSQTLNHNVMYWYQQKSSQAPKLLFHYYDKDFNNEADTPDNFQSRRPNTSFCFLDIRSPGLGDTAMYLCATTRLAGGHEQFFGPGTRLTVL.

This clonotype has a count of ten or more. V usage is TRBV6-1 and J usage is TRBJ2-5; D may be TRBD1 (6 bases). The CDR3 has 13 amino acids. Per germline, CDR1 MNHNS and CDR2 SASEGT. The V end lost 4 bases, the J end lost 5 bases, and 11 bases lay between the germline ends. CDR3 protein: CASSGQGKETQYF. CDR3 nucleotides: TGTGCCAGCAGTGGTCAGGGGAAGGAGACCCAGTACTTC.

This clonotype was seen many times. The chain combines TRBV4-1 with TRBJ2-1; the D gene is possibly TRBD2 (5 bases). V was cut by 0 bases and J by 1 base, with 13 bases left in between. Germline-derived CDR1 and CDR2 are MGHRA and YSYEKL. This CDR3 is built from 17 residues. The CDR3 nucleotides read TGCGCCAGCAGCCAAGATAGGCGGGCTAGGTCCTACAATGAGCAGTTCTTC. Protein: CASSQDRRARSYNEQFF.

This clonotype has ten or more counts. Here the CDR3 reads CASAPPDRNTEAFF. The CDR3 nucleotides read TGTGCCAGCGCCCCTCCGGACAGGAACACTGAAGCTTTCTTT. This chain links TRBV28 with TRBJ1-1; D might be TRBD1 (6 bases). V was trimmed by 8 bases and J by 1 base, leaving 14 bases between them. This CDR3 comprises 14 residues. The germline V gene has CDR1 MDHEN and CDR2 SYDVKM.

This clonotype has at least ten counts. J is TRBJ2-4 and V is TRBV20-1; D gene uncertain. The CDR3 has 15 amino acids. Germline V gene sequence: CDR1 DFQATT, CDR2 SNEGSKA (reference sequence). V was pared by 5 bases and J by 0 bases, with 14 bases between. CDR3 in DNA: TGCAGTGCTGGTCCCACAGAGATAGCCAAAAACATTCAGTACTTC. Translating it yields CSAGPTEIAKNIQYF.

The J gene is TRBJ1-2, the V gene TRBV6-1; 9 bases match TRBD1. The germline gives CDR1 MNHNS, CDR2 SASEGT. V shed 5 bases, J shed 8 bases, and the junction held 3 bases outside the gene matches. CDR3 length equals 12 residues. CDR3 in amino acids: CASSRQGEGYTF. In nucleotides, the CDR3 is TGTGCCAGCAGTCGACAGGGGGAAGGCTACACCTTC.

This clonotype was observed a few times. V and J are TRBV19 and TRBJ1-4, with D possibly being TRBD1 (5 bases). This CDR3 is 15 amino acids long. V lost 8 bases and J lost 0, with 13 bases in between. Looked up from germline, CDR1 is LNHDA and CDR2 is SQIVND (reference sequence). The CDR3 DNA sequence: TGTGCCAGTCGACGAGGGGAATCAACTAATGAAAAACTGTTTTTT. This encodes CASRRGESTNEKLFF.

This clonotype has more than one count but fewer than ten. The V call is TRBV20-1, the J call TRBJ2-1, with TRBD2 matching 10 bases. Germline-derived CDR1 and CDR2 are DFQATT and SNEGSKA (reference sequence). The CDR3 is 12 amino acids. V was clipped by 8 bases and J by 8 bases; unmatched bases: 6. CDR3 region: CSTSGRAYEQFF. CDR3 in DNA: TGCAGTACAAGCGGGAGGGCCTATGAGCAGTTCTTC.

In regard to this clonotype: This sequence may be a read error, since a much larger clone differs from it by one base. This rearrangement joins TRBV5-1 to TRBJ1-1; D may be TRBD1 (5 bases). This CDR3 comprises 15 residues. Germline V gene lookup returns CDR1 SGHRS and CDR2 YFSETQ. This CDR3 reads CPSSLDGAANTEAFF. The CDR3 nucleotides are TGCCCCAGCAGCTTGGATGGGGCGGCGAACACTGAAGCTTTCTTT.

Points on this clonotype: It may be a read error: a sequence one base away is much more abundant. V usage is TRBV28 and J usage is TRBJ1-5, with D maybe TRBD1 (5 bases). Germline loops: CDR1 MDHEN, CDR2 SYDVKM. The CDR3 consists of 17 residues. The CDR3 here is CAGSLYGEGFGNQPQHF. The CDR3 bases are TGTGCCGGCAGTTTATATGGTGAGGGGTTTGGTAATCAGCCCCAGCATTTT.

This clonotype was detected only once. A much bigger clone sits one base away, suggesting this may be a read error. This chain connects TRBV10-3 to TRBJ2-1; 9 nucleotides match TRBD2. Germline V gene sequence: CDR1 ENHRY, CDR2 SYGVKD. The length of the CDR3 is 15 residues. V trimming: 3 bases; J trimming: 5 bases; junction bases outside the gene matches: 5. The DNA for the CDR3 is TGTGCCATCAGTGAAATAGCGGGAGCGAACAATGAGCAGTTCTTC. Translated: CAISEIAGANNEQFF.

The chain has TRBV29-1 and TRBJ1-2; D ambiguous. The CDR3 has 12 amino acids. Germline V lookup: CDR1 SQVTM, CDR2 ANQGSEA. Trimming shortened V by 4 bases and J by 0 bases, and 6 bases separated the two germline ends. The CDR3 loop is CSVVMTNYGYTF. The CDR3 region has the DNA TGCAGCGTTGTGATGACTAACTATGGCTACACCTTC.

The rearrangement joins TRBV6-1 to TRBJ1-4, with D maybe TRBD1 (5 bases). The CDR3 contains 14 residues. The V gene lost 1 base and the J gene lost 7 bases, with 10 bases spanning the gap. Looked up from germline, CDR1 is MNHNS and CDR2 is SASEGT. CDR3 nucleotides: TGTGCCAGCAGTGAAGTGGGGCAGGGTGAAAAACTGTTTTTT. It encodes CASSEVGQGEKLFF.

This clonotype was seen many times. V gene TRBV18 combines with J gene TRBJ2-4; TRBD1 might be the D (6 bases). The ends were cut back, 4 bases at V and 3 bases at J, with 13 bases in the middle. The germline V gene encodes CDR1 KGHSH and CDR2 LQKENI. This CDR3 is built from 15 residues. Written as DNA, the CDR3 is TGTGCCAGCTCACTAGGACAGCCGAACAAAAACATTCAGTACTTC. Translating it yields CASSLGQPNKNIQYF.

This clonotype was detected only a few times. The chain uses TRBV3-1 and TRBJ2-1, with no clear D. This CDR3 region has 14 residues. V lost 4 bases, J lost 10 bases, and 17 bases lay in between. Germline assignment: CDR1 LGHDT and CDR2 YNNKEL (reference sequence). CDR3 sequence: CASSPLAGPDEQFF. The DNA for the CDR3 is TGTGCCAGCAGCCCGCTGGCCGGACCAGACGAGCAGTTCTTC.

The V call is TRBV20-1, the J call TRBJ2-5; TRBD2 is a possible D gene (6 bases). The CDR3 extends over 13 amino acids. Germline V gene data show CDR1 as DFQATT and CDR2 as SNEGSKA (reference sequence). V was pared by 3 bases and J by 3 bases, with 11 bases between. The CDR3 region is CSARRGPEETQYF. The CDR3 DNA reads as TGCAGTGCTAGGCGGGGTCCAGAAGAGACCCAGTACTTC.

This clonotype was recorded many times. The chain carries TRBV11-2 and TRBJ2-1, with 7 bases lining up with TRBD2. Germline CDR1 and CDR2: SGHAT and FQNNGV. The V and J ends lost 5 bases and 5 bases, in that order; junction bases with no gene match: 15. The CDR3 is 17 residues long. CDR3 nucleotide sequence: TGTGCCAGCAGCCTCCGGCGAGGGACTAATAGTAACAATGAGCAGTTCTTC. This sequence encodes CASSLRRGTNSNNEQFF.

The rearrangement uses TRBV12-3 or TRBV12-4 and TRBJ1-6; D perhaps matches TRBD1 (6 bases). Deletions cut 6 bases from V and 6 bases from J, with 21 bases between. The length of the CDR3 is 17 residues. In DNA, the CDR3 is TGTGCCAGCAGCCCTGGACAGTCCAGAGGGCTTAATTCACCCCTCCACTTT. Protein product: CASSPGQSRGLNSPLHF.

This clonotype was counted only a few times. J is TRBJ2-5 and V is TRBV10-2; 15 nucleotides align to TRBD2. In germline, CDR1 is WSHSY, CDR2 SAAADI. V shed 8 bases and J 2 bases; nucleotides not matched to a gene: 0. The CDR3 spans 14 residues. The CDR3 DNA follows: TGCGCCAGCGGGACTAGCGGGAGGCAAGAGACCCAGTACTTC. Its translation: CASGTSGRQETQYF.

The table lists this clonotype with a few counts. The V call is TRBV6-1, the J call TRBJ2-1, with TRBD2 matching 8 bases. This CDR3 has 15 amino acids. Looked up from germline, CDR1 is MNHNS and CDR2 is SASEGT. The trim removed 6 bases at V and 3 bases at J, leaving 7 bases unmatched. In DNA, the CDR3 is TGTGCCAGCAGGGATAGCGGGACGTTCTACAATGAGCAGTTCTTC. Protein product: CASRDSGTFYNEQFF.

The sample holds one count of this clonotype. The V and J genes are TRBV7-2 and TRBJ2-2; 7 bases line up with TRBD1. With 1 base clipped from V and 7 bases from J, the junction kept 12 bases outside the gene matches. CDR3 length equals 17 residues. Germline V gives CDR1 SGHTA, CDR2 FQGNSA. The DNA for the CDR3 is TGTGCCAGCAGCTTAGAGGTGGTAGGGGGCGCGGGCGGGGAGCTGTTTTTT. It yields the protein CASSLEVVGGAGGELFF.

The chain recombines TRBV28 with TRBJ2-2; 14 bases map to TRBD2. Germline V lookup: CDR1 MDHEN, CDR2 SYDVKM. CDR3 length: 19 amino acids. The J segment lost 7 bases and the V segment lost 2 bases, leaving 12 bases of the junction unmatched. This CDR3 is CASSLRKTSGRAWNGELFF. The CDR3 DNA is TGTGCCAGCAGTTTACGGAAGACTAGCGGGAGGGCCTGGAACGGGGAGCTGTTTTTT.

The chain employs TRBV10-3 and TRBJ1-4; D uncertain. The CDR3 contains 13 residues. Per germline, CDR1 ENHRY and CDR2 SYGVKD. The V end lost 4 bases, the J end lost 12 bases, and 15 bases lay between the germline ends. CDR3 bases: TGTGCCATCAGTGCGTCAGGTAGAGAAGAACTGTTTTTT. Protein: CAISASGREELFF.

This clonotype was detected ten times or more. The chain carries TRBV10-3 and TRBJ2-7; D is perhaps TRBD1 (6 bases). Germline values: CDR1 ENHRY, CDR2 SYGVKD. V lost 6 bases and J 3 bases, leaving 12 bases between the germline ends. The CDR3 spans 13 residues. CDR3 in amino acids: CAIRNTQGYEQYF. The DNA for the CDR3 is TGTGCCATCAGGAACACACAGGGCTACGAGCAGTACTTC.

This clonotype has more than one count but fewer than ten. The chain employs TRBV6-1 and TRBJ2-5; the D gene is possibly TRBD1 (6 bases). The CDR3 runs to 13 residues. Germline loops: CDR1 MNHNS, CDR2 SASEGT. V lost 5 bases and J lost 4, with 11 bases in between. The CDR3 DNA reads TGTGCCAGCAGTTATTGGGGGCGAGAGACCCAGTACTTC. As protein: CASSYWGRETQYF.